This T cell receptor beta chain was sequenced during a study of Ad26.COV2.S vaccination and SARS-CoV-2 variants (dated by TCRdb to the early 2020s). For context, the study as a whole: Donors in the vaccine arm were drawn from COV1001, a multicentre, randomized, double-blind, placebo-controlled phase I-IIa trial testing Ad26.COV2.S in healthy adults. Ad26.COV2.S was administered intramuscularly at a dose of 5x10^10 or 1x10^11 viral particles, either as one shot or as two shots given 56 days apart. TCRbeta repertoire sequencing was used to assess the specificity and breadth of SARS-CoV-2-reactive T cell receptors after Ad26.COV2.S vaccination. A total of roughly 32 samples were included in the TCR-sequenced set, comprising 19 Ad26.COV2.S vaccine recipients, 5 placebo recipients and 8 SARS-CoV-2 convalescent individuals. Trial participants were randomized into five groups of five, in which low-dose or high-dose Ad26.COV2.S was given once or twice, or placebo was given on both occasions. Investigators remained blinded to trial group allocation during experiments and outcome assessment.

Details on this clone: Its antigen remains unidentified. Base quality data are lacking; no much larger clone is found one base away.

This specimen's treatment or condition label, per the study, means: some 20 received Ad26.COV2.S at low or high dose, single or two shots; 5 received placebo; per-sample allocation not given. For vaccine and placebo recipients, the sequenced repertoires came from samples collected on day 63 after the first injection. Between 29 July and 7 August 2020, Cohort 1b enrolled about two dozen adults aged 18-55 years at one site in Boston, USA. As a vaccine, Ad26.COV2.S was a replication-incompetent adenovirus type 26 vector that expressed a prefusion-stabilized SARS-CoV-2 spike protein derived from the original Wuhan strain. Unmatched junction bases come to 3, with V trimmed by 3 bases and J by 5 bases. CDR1 and CDR2 were assigned from the germline V gene (reference sequence) as SGHNT and YYREEE. Inclusive of the bounding cysteine and phenylalanine, the CDR3 is 14 residues long. Of all the DNA, just the CDR3 is kept, 42 bases in frame from base 1.

The immunoSEQ Assay was used to sequence TCRbeta CDR3 regions. After extraction, genomic DNA underwent amplification by bias-controlled multiplex PCR, followed by high-throughput sequencing. The study's processing was this. To quantify the absolute abundance of every unique TCRbeta CDR3 region, sequences were collapsed and filtered. T cell fraction was estimated by normalizing TCRbeta template counts to usable DNA, with usable DNA measured through amplification of reference genes found in all nucleated cells. Repertoire TCRs were annotated as SARS-CoV-2-specific by exact matching of V gene, CDR3 amino acid sequence and J gene to a known reactive TCR set. The reference SARS-CoV-2 TCR set was obtained from MIRA and was filtered for enrichment in COVID-19-positive ImmuneCODE repertoires, whereby public or cross-reactive TCRs were removed. Using the MIRA antigens, annotated TCRs were further analysed by specific ORF or by position within an ORF. Breadth was defined as the number of annotated unique rearrangements divided by the total number of unique productive rearrangements, and depth was defined as the summed frequency of the annotated unique rearrangements. Two-sided Wilcoxon rank-sum tests were applied when comparing TCR breadth between groups. TCRdb limited this immuneACCESS table to in-frame rearrangements with V and J called. A share of clones is missing; checked studies link under half to unresolved V genes, and the rest is unexplained. That table gives V, J and clone size, and the DNA gave D and trimming. For this sample the table gives about 350,000 clones, of which approximately 81% were detected only once. 3.3% of the sample is held by the ten biggest clonotypes.

Results and caveats for the whole study, not just this receptor: After vaccination, spike-specific CD8+ and CD4+ T cell responses were reported to show substantial breadth. Vaccine and placebo recipients had comparable non-spike TCR breadth, which fits with the vaccine containing only spike. The study lacked the statistical power to compare responses across vaccine doses or regimens. Compared with placebo recipients, Ad26.COV2.S recipients showed higher spike-specific TCR breadth (P = 0.0014). The authors noted that the TCR breadth and depth analyses may have underestimated total T cell responses.

Sample: peripheral blood, taken in a trial of Ad26.COV2.S vaccine versus placebo. The rearrangement combines TRBV5-4 with TRBJ2-5, and 11 junction bases match TRBD1. The receptor comes from a person aged 18 to 65 who received the Ad26.COV2.S COVID-19 vaccine or a placebo. The CDR3 amino acid sequence is: CASSWDRGTETQYF. The sequence in DNA is TGTGCCAGCAGCTGGGACAGGGGGACGGAGACCCAGTACTTC.